These 26 T cell receptor beta chains were sequenced from one sample in a study of T cells in Graves' hyperthyroidism and ophthalmopathy. Amplification of TCR beta CDR3 regions was performed using RNA transcripts as template. In the first-round RT-PCR of the TCR CDR3, the HTBI primer set was used. Via MiXCR, TCRdb re-called the multiplex PCR reads, giving one row per CDR3 protein. The sample has 450,000 to 600,000 distinct CDR3 sequences, just under 20% seen once; the top ten hold approximately 48%. The material sequenced was blood. The receptors shown here come from a man in his forties with Graves' ophthalmopathy.

This clonotype occurred many times. V gene TRBV6-5 combines with J gene TRBJ2-7, with D tentatively TRBD2 (6 bases). This CDR3 comprises 13 residues. V gave up 2 bases and J gave up 4 bases, with 9 bases separating them. In germline, CDR1 is MNHEY, CDR2 SVGAGI. CDR3 DNA: TGTGCCAGCAGTTACGAGGCGGGGTACGAGCAGTACTTC. Amino acids: CASSYEAGYEQYF.

In its sample, this clonotype was seen many times. V gene TRBV12-3 or TRBV12-4 combines with J gene TRBJ1-2; D uncertain. Trimming shortened V by 2 bases and J by 2 bases, and 9 bases separated the two germline ends. The CDR3 covers 14 residues. CDR3 bases: TGTGCCAGCAGTTTATTGGGTCTCAACTATGGCTACACCTTC. As protein: CASSLLGLNYGYTF.

This clonotype has ten or more counts. This chain joins TRBV12-3 or TRBV12-4 and TRBJ1-5; 11 bases are a match to TRBD1. V lost 6 bases, J lost 6 bases, and 7 bases stayed unmatched. This CDR3 is 15 amino acids long. CDR3 nucleotide sequence: TGTGCCAGCAGAACCGGGACAGGGGGATCTCAGCCCCAGCATTTT. Protein: CASRTGTGGSQPQHF.

This rearrangement joins TRBV5-1 to TRBJ2-7; D is undetermined. CDR3 length equals 16 residues. V lost 0 bases to trimming and J lost 5 bases, with 18 bases between them. Germline V gene data show CDR1 as SGHRS and CDR2 as YFSETQ. The CDR3 coding sequence is TGCGCCAGCAGCTTGGTGGCCAGTGGGCTTCTAGACGAGCAGTACTTC. Translated: CASSLVASGLLDEQYF.

This clonotype was seen many times. The V gene is TRBV7-3, the J gene TRBJ2-2; no clear D gene. Per germline, CDR1 SGHTA and CDR2 FQGTGA. This CDR3 contains 17 residues. Trimming pared 5 bases from V and 2 bases from J, leaving 18 bases between. The DNA for the CDR3 is TGTGCCAGCAGCCGCGACCAGGCCTCCCTTAACACCGGGGAGCTGTTTTTT. Protein product: CASSRDQASLNTGELFF.

The chain carries TRBV25-1 and TRBJ1-1, with 9 positions matching TRBD1. This CDR3 is built from 16 residues. CDR1 and CDR2 from the germline V gene are MGHDK and SYGVNS. V lost 1 base and J lost 3; bases outside the gene matches: 6. The CDR3: CASSELTGGLDTEAFF. DNA for the CDR3: TGTGCCAGCAGTGAATTAACAGGGGGCTTGGACACTGAAGCTTTCTTT.

This clonotype was recorded at least ten times. The rearrangement links TRBV11-2 to TRBJ1-5; D is perhaps TRBD1 (6 bases). Trimming removed 3 bases from V and 2 bases from J, with 17 bases in between. The CDR3 covers 17 residues. CDR1 and CDR2 (germline): SGHAT, FQNNGV. The CDR3, as DNA: TGTGCCAGCAGCTTGACAGGATGGGGCCAGGGCAATCAGCCCCAGCATTTT. Its protein product is CASSLTGWGQGNQPQHF.

A few counts support this clonotype. The rearrangement links TRBV6-1 to TRBJ2-7, with D unresolved. Trimming stripped 4 bases from V and 0 bases from J, with 7 bases between. The CDR3 spans 13 residues. Germline values: CDR1 MNHNS, CDR2 SASEGT. The CDR3 protein is CASSAVFSYEQYF. In DNA form, the CDR3 reads TGTGCCAGCAGTGCGGTCTTCTCCTACGAGCAGTACTTC.

This clonotype was counted ten times or more. The chain combines TRBV11-2 with TRBJ2-7, with TRBD2 matching 8 bases. Germline lookup yields CDR1 SGHAT and CDR2 FQNNGV. V lost 5 bases and J lost 2; bases outside the gene matches: 5. The CDR3 runs 14 residues. The DNA of the CDR3 is TGTGCCAGCAGCGGAGCGGGGGACGCCTACGAGCAGTACTTC. Protein: CASSGAGDAYEQYF.

In nucleotides, the CDR3 is TGTGCCCTACTAGGGCCCGGGGACAGCCCGAATGAAGCTTTCTTT. This sequence encodes CALLGPGDSPNEAFF. This rearrangement joins TRBV19 to TRBJ1-1; 7 bases are a match to TRBD1. The CDR3 has 15 residues. Losses at the gene ends were 11 bases for V and 7 bases for J; bases not matched to a gene: 19. Germline CDR1 and CDR2: LNHDA and SQIVND (reference sequence).

The chain combines TRBV27 with TRBJ1-1; unclear D gene. The germline V gene encodes CDR1 MNHEY and CDR2 SMNVEV (reference sequence). Trimming shortened V by 5 bases and J by 1 base, and 11 bases separated the two germline ends. This CDR3 is built from 14 residues. In nucleotides, the CDR3 is TGTGCCAGCAGTATTATTGCAGGGAACACTGAAGCTTTCTTT. It codes for CASSIIAGNTEAFF.

This clonotype has ten or more counts. The rearrangement links TRBV7-8 to TRBJ1-1; 8 positions match TRBD1. V shed 5 bases and J 4 bases; nucleotides not matched to a gene: 9. Looked up from germline, CDR1 is SGHVS and CDR2 is FQNEAQ. The CDR3 is made up of 15 amino acids. In nucleotides, the CDR3 is TGTGCCAGCAGCATTCGGACAGGGTGGGGCACTGAAGCTTTCTTT. Its translation: CASSIRTGWGTEAFF. The complete variable domain, with remaining parts taken from reference TRBV7-8 and TRBJ1-1, reads GAGVSQSPRYKVAKRGQDVALRCDPISGHVSLFWYQQALGQGPEFLTYFQNEAQLDKSGLPSDRFFAERPEGSVSTLKIQRTQQEDSAVYLCASSIRTGWGTEAFFGQGTRLTVV.

This chain joins TRBV14 and TRBJ2-5, with D possibly being TRBD2 (5 bases). The germline gives CDR1 SGHDN, CDR2 FVKESK. CDR3 length: 15 amino acids. The ends were cut back, 0 bases at V and 2 bases at J, with 10 bases in the middle. The CDR3 here is CASSQDVRAQETQYF. The CDR3 DNA reads TGTGCCAGCAGCCAAGATGTGAGGGCTCAAGAGACCCAGTACTTC. Drawing the rest from reference TRBV14 and TRBJ2-5, the complete variable domain is EAGVTQFPSHSVIEKGQTVTLRCDPISGHDNLYWYRRVMGKEIKFLLHFVKESKQDESGMPNNRFLAERTGGTYSTLKVQPAELEDSGVYFCASSQDVRAQETQYFGPGTRLLVL.

To note about this clonotype: Its ends do not fully match the called genes, so a read error is possible. The chain couples TRBV20-1 to TRBJ2-3, with 12 nucleotides matching TRBD2. The CDR3 is 13 amino acids. CDR1 and CDR2 from the germline V gene are DFQATT and SNEGSKA (reference sequence). The CDR3 region is CSPSGGAKDTQYF. The CDR3 DNA sequence: TGCAGTCCTAGCGGGGGGGCGAAAGATACGCAGTATTTT.

This clonotype came up many times. The chain is built from TRBV12-3 or TRBV12-4 and TRBJ2-1; 15 nucleotides match TRBD2. This CDR3 has 16 residues. Trimming removed 6 bases from V and 7 bases from J; junction bases left unmatched: 7. The CDR3 region has the DNA TGTGCCAGCAGGGGGGGACTAGCGGGAGGCCTGAATGAGCAGTTCTTC. It specifies CASRGGLAGGLNEQFF.

This chain connects TRBV6-2 or TRBV6-3 to TRBJ2-1, with D unclear. Trimming removed 8 bases at V and 1 base at J, with 12 bases between. CDR3 length: 14 residues. CDR1 and CDR2 from the germline V gene are MNHEY and SVGEGT. CDR3: CASQNGRSYNEQFF. The DNA of the CDR3 is TGTGCCAGCCAGAATGGCAGGTCCTACAATGAGCAGTTCTTC.

This clonotype has more than one count but fewer than ten. The chain joins TRBV30 to TRBJ2-7; 10 positions agree with TRBD1. Germline lookup yields CDR1 GTSNPN and CDR2 SVGIG (reference sequence). J was trimmed by 5 bases and V by 8 bases; bases with no gene match: 9. This CDR3 has 13 residues. The CDR3: CASPGTGEDEQYF. The CDR3 nucleotides are TGTGCCAGTCCCGGGACAGGGGAGGACGAGCAGTACTTC.

This clonotype occurred a few times. The chain recombines TRBV18 with TRBJ1-5; 7 bases are shared with TRBD1. J gave up 4 bases and V 6 bases, and 6 bases lay outside the gene matches. Germline CDR1 KGHSH, CDR2 LQKENI. This CDR3 is 14 amino acids long. This chain's CDR3 is CASSSTGINQPQHF. The CDR3 DNA reads TGTGCCAGCTCGTCGACAGGGATAAATCAGCCCCAGCATTTT.

Notes on this clonotype: Given the absence of the conserved phenylalanine or tryptophan at the CDR3 end, a read error is likely. The gene calls are TRBV6-1 and TRBJ2-7, with 7 bases identical to TRBD1. The germline gives CDR1 MNHNS, CDR2 SASEGT. There are 15 residues in the CDR3. The trim removed 6 bases at V and 6 bases at J, leaving 14 bases unmatched. CDR3 in amino acids: CASRNGQGVGSEQYL. The CDR3 bases are TGTGCCAGCAGAAACGGCCAGGGGGTGGGAAGCGAGCAGTACCTC.

The table lists this clonotype with many counts. The chain is built from TRBV18 and TRBJ1-1; D is possibly TRBD1 (6 bases). Germline CDR1 is KGHSH and CDR2 is LQKENI. The length of the CDR3 is 14 residues. V lost 5 bases, J lost 0 bases, and 10 bases lay in between. The CDR3 is CASSSTGLNTEAFF. The CDR3 nucleotides read TGTGCCAGCTCATCTACAGGGTTGAACACTGAAGCTTTCTTT. The variable domain in full, completed from reference TRBV18 and TRBJ1-1, reads NAGVMQNPRHLVRRRGQEARLRCSPMKGHSHVYWYRQLPEEGLKFMVYLQKENIIDESGMPKERFSAEFPKEGPSILRIQQVVRGDSAAYFCASSSTGLNTEAFFGQGTRLTVV.

There are a few counts of this clonotype. The chain employs TRBV6-1 and TRBJ2-5; TRBD1 matches 7 bases. V lost 6 bases and J lost 3; bases outside the gene matches: 13. The CDR3 contains 16 residues. The germline V gene encodes CDR1 MNHNS and CDR2 SASEGT. The CDR3 bases are TGTGCCAGCAGGCAGGGGACAGCGCTAGGGAAAGAGACCCAGTACTTC. This gives the protein CASRQGTALGKETQYF.

This clonotype occurred a few times. CDR3 sequence: CAAIGGGEAFF. In DNA form, the CDR3 reads TGTGCCGCGATCGGGGGGGGTGAAGCTTTCTTT. V gene TRBV10-3 combines with J gene TRBJ1-1, with D perhaps TRBD1 (5 bases). Germline lookup yields CDR1 ENHRY and CDR2 SYGVKD. This CDR3 spans 11 amino acids. V lost 11 bases and J lost 7, with 14 bases in between.

This clonotype showed up just a few times. A much bigger clone sits one base away, suggesting this may be a read error. This sequence joins TRBV11-2 and TRBJ2-5; tentative D call: TRBD1 (6 bases). In germline, CDR1 is SGHAT, CDR2 FQNNGV. This CDR3 is built from 14 residues. DNA for the CDR3: TGTGCCGGCAGCCCGACAGGACCCAAAGAGACCCAGTACTTC. It codes for CAGSPTGPKETQYF.

The chain links TRBV12-3 or TRBV12-4 to TRBJ2-2; no reliable D call. The CDR3 length is 13 residues. V lost 3 bases, J lost 7 bases, and 9 bases lay in between. This chain's CDR3 is CASSLLGDGELFF. CDR3 bases: TGTGCCAGCAGTTTGCTTGGAGACGGGGAGCTGTTTTTT.

CDR3 sequence: CSARASGRLDKNIQYF. In DNA form, the CDR3 reads TGCAGTGCTAGAGCTAGCGGGAGATTAGACAAAAACATTCAGTACTTC. This rearrangement joins TRBV20-1 to TRBJ2-4, with 10 bases that match TRBD2. The V segment lost 1 base and the J segment 3 bases; nucleotides outside the gene matches: 6. The CDR3 is 16 amino acids. Germline V gene lookup returns CDR1 DFQATT and CDR2 SNEGSKA (reference sequence).

A few counts support this clonotype. This may be a read error, as it is one base from a much larger clone. The chain links TRBV20-1 to TRBJ2-5; no clear D. Looked up from germline, CDR1 is DFQATT and CDR2 is SNEGSKA (reference sequence). This CDR3 is 14 amino acids long. CDR3 protein: CSARDGRPQGTQYF. CDR3 DNA sequence: TGCAGTGCTAGAGATGGGCGGCCCCAAGGGACCCAGTACTTC.